Listed below are T cell receptor beta chains from one sample, sequenced in a study of CD8 T cells in ankylosing spondylitis. TCRdb redid the calling of the 5' RACE reads with MiXCR, one entry per CDR3 protein. The sample records 40,000 or so distinct CDR3 sequences, roughly 2.5% being singletons. The material sequenced was blood, either unsorted or a sorted T cell fraction (not recorded which). All receptors come from a male donor with ankylosing spondylitis or in good health (not recorded which). The CDR3 runs from the conserved cysteine through the conserved F or W. The D gene is left open where the match is weak. Size is omitted from some rows. Given values are once, few, many or a class for expanded clones.

v_call: TRBV9
j_call: TRBJ2-1
d_call: NA
clone_size: many
cdr3_aa: CASSQNNEQFF
cdr3_nt: TGTGCCAGCAGCCAAAACAATGAGCAGTTCTTC

v_call: TRBV9
j_call: TRBJ2-3
d_call: TRBD2
clone_size: NA
cdr3_aa: CASSRLAGGGTDTQYF
cdr3_nt: TGTGCCAGCAGCAGACTAGCGGGAGGAGGAACAGATACGCAGTATTTT

v_call: TRBV9
j_call: TRBJ1-1
d_call: NA
clone_size: many
cdr3_aa: CASSPRPGTNTEAFF
cdr3_nt: TGTGCCAGCAGCCCCCGCCCCGGTACAAACACTGAAGCTTTCTTT

v_call: TRBV9
j_call: TRBJ1-2
d_call: NA
clone_size: many
cdr3_aa: CASSVEASGSYTF
cdr3_nt: TGTGCCAGCAGCGTAGAGGCTTCGGGGAGCTACACCTTC

v_call: TRBV9
j_call: TRBJ2-2
d_call: TRBD2
clone_size: many
cdr3_aa: CASSVATTSGRYTGELFF
cdr3_nt: TGTGCCAGCAGCGTAGCTACGACTAGCGGGAGGTACACCGGGGAGCTGTTTTTT

v_call: TRBV9
j_call: TRBJ1-1
d_call: TRBD1
clone_size: many
cdr3_aa: CASSTRRQGSAFF
cdr3_nt: TGTGCCAGCAGCACCCGGCGACAGGGATCAGCTTTCTTT

v_call: TRBV9
j_call: TRBJ2-7
d_call: NA
clone_size: many
cdr3_aa: CASSVASEASYEQYF
cdr3_nt: TGTGCCAGCAGCGTAGCGTCGGAGGCCTCCTACGAGCAGTACTTC

v_call: TRBV9
j_call: TRBJ2-3
d_call: TRBD2
clone_size: many
cdr3_aa: CASSVGAGVRTDTQYF
cdr3_nt: TGTGCCAGCAGCGTAGGAGCGGGAGTGCGCACAGATACGCAGTATTTT

v_call: TRBV9
j_call: TRBJ2-3
d_call: NA
clone_size: few
cdr3_aa: CASSALGTSTDTQYF
cdr3_nt: TGTGCCAGCAGCGCCCTAGGGACTAGCACAGATACGCAGTATTTT

v_call: TRBV9
j_call: TRBJ2-7
d_call: TRBD1
clone_size: many
cdr3_aa: CASSVGTGDIYEQYF
cdr3_nt: TGTGCCAGCAGCGTAGGGACAGGTGATATCTACGAGCAGTACTTC

v_call: TRBV9
j_call: TRBJ1-5
d_call: TRBD1
clone_size: many
cdr3_aa: CASSPSAGTDSNQPQHF
cdr3_nt: TGTGCCAGCAGCCCCTCGGCCGGGACAGATAGCAATCAGCCCCAGCATTTT

v_call: TRBV9
j_call: TRBJ1-5
d_call: NA
clone_size: many
cdr3_aa: CASSEGYSNQPQHF
cdr3_nt: TGTGCCAGCAGCGAGGGGTATAGCAATCAGCCCCAGCATTTT

v_call: TRBV9
j_call: TRBJ2-3
d_call: NA
clone_size: many
cdr3_aa: CASTGEVESTDTQYF
cdr3_nt: TGTGCCAGCACCGGTGAGGTAGAAAGCACAGATACGCAGTATTTT

v_call: TRBV9
j_call: TRBJ2-6
d_call: NA
clone_size: many
cdr3_aa: CASSVDLTPSSGANVLTF
cdr3_nt: TGTGCCAGCAGCGTAGATCTGACTCCGAGCTCTGGGGCCAACGTCCTGACTTTC

v_call: TRBV9
j_call: TRBJ2-5
d_call: TRBD1
clone_size: many
cdr3_aa: CASSVSVGAGRGQETQYF
cdr3_nt: TGTGCCAGCAGCGTAAGTGTGGGGGCCGGCAGGGGGCAAGAGACCCAGTACTTC

v_call: TRBV9
j_call: TRBJ1-4
d_call: NA
clone_size: many
cdr3_aa: CASSVGDFEKLFF
cdr3_nt: TGTGCCAGCAGCGTAGGGGACTTTGAAAAACTGTTTTTT

v_call: TRBV9
j_call: TRBJ2-1
d_call: NA
clone_size: many
cdr3_aa: CASSVVSGFYNEQFF
cdr3_nt: TGTGCCAGCAGCGTAGTCAGCGGGTTTTACAATGAGCAGTTCTTC

v_call: TRBV24-1
j_call: TRBJ2-2
d_call: NA
clone_size: many
cdr3_aa: CATTLARTGELFF
cdr3_nt: TGTGCCACCACCCTAGCGAGGACTGGGGAGCTGTTTTTT

v_call: TRBV9
j_call: TRBJ1-5
d_call: NA
clone_size: many
cdr3_aa: CASSVDGAGQPQHF
cdr3_nt: TGTGCCAGCAGCGTTGATGGGGCGGGTCAGCCCCAGCATTTT

v_call: TRBV9
j_call: TRBJ1-2
d_call: NA
clone_size: many
cdr3_aa: CASRSYGYTF
cdr3_nt: TGTGCCAGCAGGAGCTATGGCTACACCTTC

v_call: TRBV9
j_call: TRBJ1-3
d_call: NA
clone_size: many
cdr3_aa: CASSVVGGASGNTIYF
cdr3_nt: TGTGCCAGCAGCGTAGTTGGGGGGGCCTCTGGAAACACCATATATTTT

v_call: TRBV9
j_call: TRBJ2-7
d_call: TRBD1
clone_size: many
cdr3_aa: CASSVRTGTYEQYF
cdr3_nt: TGTGCCAGCAGCGTACGGACAGGGACCTACGAGCAGTACTTC